Below are 5 T cell receptor beta chains sequenced from a single sample in a study of blood T cell repertoires in COVID-19. Assay used: immunoSEQ multiplex PCR; TCRdb lists only in-frame clones, some missing. The sample comprises 150,000 to 200,000 clones, 80% to 90% of which are singletons, and about 2.6% rests with the top ten. Sample: peripheral blood. The receptor set was obtained from a man between 60 and 70 years old with acute or convalescent COVID-19.

This chain uses TRBV2 with TRBJ1-2, with D maybe TRBD1 (6 bases). Germline loops: CDR1 SNHLY, CDR2 FYNNEI. The CDR3 consists of 14 residues. V was trimmed by 8 bases and J by 4 bases, leaving 17 bases between them. The CDR3 DNA follows: TGTGCCAGCGGAGTGGGAACAGGGTCCTATGGCTACACCTTC. As protein: CASGVGTGSYGYTF.

V is TRBV7-2 and J is TRBJ2-2; weak D call: TRBD2 (6 bases). CDR3 length: 16 amino acids. Between the trimmed V and J ends, which lost 3 bases and 0 bases, there was a span of 11 bases. The V gene's germline CDR1 is SGHTA and CDR2 FQGNSA. The CDR3: CASSFAGTANTGELFF. As DNA, the CDR3 is TGTGCCAGCAGCTTTGCCGGGACTGCGAACACCGGGGAGCTGTTTTTT.

The chain is built from TRBV3-1 (or the pseudogene TRBV3-2) and TRBJ1-1, with 10 bases fitting TRBD1. Germline-derived CDR1 and CDR2 are LGHDT and YNNKEL (reference sequence). V was pared by 0 bases and J by 7 bases, with 8 bases of the junction left unmatched. The CDR3 extends over 16 amino acids. DNA of the CDR3: TGTGCCAGCAGCCAAGATCGGACAGGGGGACTTAGTGAAGCTTTCTTT. Protein product: CASSQDRTGGLSEAFF.

The J gene is TRBJ2-1, the V gene TRBV21-1; no check of the table's D call, TRBD1, against the DNA was made. TRBV21-1 is assigned pseudogene status. This CDR3 is built from 15 residues. The CDR3 sequence is CASSYTGGSYNEQFF. In DNA, the CDR3 is TGTGCCAGCAGCTACACAGGGGGCTCCTACAATGAGCAGTTCTTC.

This sequence joins TRBV19 and TRBJ1-2; tentatively, D is TRBD1 (5 bases). CDR1 is LNHDA and CDR2 is SQIVND in the germline V gene (reference sequence). The CDR3 is made up of 16 amino acids. V gave up 3 bases and J gave up 0 bases, with 14 bases separating them. The CDR3 loop reads CASSIRRAGTNYGYTF. DNA for the CDR3: TGTGCCAGTAGTATTCGCCGGGCAGGGACTAACTATGGCTACACCTTC.